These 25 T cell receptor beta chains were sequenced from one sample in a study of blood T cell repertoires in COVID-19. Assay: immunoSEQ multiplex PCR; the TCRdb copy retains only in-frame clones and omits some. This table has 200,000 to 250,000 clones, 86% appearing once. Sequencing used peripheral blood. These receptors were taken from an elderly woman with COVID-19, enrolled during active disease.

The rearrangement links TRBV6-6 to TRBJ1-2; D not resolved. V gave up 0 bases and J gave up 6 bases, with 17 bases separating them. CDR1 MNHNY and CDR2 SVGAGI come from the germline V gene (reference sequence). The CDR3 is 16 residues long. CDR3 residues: CASSYSMAGKVDGYTF. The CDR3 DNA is TGTGCCAGCAGTTACTCGATGGCGGGGAAGGTGGATGGCTACACCTTC.

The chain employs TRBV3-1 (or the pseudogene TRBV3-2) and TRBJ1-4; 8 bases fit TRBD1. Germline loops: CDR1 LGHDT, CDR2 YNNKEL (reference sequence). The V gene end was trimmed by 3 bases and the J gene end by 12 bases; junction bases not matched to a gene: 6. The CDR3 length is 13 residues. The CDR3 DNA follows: TGTGCCAGCAGCCACGGACAGGGAGGGGAACTGTTTTTT. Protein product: CASSHGQGGELFF.

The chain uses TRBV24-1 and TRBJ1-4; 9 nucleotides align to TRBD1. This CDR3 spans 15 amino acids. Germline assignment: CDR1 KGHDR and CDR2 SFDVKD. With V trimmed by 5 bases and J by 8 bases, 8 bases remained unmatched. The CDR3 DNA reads TGTGCCACCAGTGCCACGGACAGGGGATTAGAAAAACTGTTTTTT. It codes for CATSATDRGLEKLFF.

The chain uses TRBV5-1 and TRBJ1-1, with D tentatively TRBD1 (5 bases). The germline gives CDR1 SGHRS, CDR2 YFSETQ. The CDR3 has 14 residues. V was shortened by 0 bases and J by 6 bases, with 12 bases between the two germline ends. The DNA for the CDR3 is TGCGCCAGCAGCTTGGAAACGCAGGGCGCTGAAGCTTTCTTT. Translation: CASSLETQGAEAFF.

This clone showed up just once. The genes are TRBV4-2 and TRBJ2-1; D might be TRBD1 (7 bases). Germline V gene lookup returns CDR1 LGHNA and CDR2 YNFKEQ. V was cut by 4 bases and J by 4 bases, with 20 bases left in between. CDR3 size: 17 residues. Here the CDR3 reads CASSRVTGGDRYNEQFF. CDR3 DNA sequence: TGTGCCAGCAGCCGTGTGACGGGCGGGGACAGATACAATGAGCAGTTCTTC.

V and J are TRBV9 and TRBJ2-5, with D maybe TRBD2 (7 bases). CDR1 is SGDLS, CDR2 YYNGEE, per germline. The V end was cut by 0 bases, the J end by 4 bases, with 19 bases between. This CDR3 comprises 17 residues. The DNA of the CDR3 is TGTGCCAGCAGCGTAGCGGCGGGGGCGTTGGGGGGAGAGACCCAGTACTTC. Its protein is CASSVAAGALGGETQYF.

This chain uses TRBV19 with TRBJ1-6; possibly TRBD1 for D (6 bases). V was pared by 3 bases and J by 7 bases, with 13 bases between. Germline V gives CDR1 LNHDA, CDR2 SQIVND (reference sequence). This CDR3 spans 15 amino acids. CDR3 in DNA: TGTGCCAGTAGTATGGCGACAGGACCGAATTCACCCCTCCACTTT. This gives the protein CASSMATGPNSPLHF.

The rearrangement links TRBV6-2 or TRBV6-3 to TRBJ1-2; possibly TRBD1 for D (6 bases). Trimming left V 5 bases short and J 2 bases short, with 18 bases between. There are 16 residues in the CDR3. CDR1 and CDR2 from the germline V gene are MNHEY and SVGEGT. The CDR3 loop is CASSAPGRGENYGYTF. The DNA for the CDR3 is TGTGCCAGCAGTGCCCCAGGCAGGGGAGAAAACTATGGCTACACCTTC.

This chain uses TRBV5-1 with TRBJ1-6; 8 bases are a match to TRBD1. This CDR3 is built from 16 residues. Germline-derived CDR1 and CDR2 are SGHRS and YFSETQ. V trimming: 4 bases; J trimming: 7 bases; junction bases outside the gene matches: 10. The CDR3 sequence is CASSDGDRSMNSPLHF. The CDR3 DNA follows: TGCGCCAGCAGCGACGGGGACAGGTCGATGAATTCACCCCTCCACTTT. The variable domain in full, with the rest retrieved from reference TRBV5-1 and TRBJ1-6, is KAGVTQTPRYLIKTRGQQVTLSCSPISGHRSVSWYQQTPGQGLQFLFEYFSETQRNKGNFPGRFSGRQFSNSRSEMNVSTLELGDSALYLCASSDGDRSMNSPLHFGNGTRLTVT.

The CDR3 DNA follows: TGTGCCAGCAGCTTAGAACCTCGGCAGGGTGGCTACACCTTC. Translation: CASSLEPRQGGYTF. This rearrangement joins TRBV7-9 to TRBJ1-2; weak D call: TRBD1 (5 bases). Germline V gene sequence: CDR1 SEHNR, CDR2 FQNEAQ (reference sequence). The CDR3 contains 14 residues. V was clipped by 1 base and J by 7 bases, with 13 bases between them.

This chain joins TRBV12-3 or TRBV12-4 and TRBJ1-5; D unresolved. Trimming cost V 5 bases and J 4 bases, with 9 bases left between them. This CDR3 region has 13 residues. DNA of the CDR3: TGTGCCAGCAGTGAGCACGAAAATCAGCCCCAGCATTTT. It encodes CASSEHENQPQHF.

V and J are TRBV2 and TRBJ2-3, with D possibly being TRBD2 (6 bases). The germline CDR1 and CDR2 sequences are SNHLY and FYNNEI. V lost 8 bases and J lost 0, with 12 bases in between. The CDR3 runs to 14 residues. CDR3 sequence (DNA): TGTGCCAGCTCACCAGGGACTAGCACAGATACGCAGTATTTT. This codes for CASSPGTSTDTQYF.

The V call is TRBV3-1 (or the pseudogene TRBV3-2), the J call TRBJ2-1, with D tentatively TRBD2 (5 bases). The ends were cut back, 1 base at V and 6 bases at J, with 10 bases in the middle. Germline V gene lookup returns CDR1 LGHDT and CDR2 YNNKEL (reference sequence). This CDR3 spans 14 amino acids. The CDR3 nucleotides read TGTGCCAGCAGCCAAGGGACTTGGGCCAATGAGCAGTTCTTC. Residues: CASSQGTWANEQFF.

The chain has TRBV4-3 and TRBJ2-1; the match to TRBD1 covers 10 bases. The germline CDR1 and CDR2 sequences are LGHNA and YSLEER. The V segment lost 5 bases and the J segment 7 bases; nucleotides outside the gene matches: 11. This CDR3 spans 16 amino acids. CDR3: CASSSRSGQGGNEQFF. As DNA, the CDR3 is TGCGCCAGCAGCTCCCGATCCGGACAGGGGGGAAATGAGCAGTTCTTC.

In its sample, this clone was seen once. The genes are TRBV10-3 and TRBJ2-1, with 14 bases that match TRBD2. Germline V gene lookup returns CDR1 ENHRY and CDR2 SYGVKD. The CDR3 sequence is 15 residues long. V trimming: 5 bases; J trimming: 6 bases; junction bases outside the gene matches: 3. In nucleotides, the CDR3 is TGTGCCATCAGTTGGACTAGCGGGGGGCTCAATGAGCAGTTCTTC. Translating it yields CAISWTSGGLNEQFF.

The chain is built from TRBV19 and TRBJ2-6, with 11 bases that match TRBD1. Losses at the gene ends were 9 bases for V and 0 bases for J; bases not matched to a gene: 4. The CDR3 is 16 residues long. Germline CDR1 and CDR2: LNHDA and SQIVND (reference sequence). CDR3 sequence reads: CASGQGAVSGANVLTF. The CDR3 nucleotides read TGTGCCAGCGGACAGGGGGCCGTCTCTGGGGCCAACGTCCTGACTTTC.

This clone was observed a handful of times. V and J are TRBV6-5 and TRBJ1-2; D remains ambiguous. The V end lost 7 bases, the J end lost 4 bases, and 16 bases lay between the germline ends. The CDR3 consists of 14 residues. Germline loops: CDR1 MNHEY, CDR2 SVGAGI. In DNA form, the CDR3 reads TGTGCCAGCACCGAAGACCCGGGTATCTATGGCTACACCTTC. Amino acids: CASTEDPGIYGYTF.

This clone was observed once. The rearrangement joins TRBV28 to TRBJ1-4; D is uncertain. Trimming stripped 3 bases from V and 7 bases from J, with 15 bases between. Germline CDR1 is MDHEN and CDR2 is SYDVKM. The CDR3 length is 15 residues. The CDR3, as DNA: TGTGCCAGCAGTTTCTCCCGGGTGACGAGTGAAAAACTGTTTTTT. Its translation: CASSFSRVTSEKLFF.

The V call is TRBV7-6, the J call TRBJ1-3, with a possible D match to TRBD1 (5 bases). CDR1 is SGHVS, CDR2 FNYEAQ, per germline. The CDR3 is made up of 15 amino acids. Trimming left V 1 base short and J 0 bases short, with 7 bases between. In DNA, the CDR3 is TGTGCCAGCAGCTTAGGAGACAGCTCTGGAAACACCATATATTTT. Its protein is CASSLGDSSGNTIYF.

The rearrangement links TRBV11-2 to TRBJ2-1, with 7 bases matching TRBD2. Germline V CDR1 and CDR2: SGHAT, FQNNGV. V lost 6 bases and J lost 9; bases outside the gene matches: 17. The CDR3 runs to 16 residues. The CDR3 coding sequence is TGTGCCAGCAGTACGCAAGTGGCCCGGACGGGGGGTGAGCAGTTCTTC. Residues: CASSTQVARTGGEQFF. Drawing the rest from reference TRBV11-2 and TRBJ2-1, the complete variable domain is EAGVAQSPRYKIIEKRQSVAFWCNPISGHATLYWYQQILGQGPKLLIQFQNNGVVDDSQLPKDRFSAERLKGVDSTLKIQPAKLEDSAVYLCASSTQVARTGGEQFFGPGTRLTVL.

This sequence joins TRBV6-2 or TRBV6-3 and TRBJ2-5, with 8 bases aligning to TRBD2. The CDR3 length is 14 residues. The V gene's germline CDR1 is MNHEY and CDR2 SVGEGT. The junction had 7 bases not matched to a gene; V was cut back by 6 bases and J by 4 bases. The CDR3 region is CASSRPGRAETQYF. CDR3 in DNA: TGTGCCAGCAGCCGACCCGGGAGGGCAGAGACCCAGTACTTC.

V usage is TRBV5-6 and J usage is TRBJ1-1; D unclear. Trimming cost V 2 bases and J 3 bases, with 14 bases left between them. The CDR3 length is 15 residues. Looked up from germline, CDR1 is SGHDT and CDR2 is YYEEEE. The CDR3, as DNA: TGTGCCAGCAGCTTAAGATCGAGCGGTTACACTGAAGCTTTCTTT. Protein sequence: CASSLRSSGYTEAFF.

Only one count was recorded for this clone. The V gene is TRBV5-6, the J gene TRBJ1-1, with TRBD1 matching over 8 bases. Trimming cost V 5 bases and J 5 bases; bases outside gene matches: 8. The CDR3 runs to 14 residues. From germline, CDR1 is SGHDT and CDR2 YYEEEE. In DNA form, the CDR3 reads TGTGCCAGCAGGTTACTACAGGGGGGGACTGAAGCTTTCTTT. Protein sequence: CASRLLQGGTEAFF.

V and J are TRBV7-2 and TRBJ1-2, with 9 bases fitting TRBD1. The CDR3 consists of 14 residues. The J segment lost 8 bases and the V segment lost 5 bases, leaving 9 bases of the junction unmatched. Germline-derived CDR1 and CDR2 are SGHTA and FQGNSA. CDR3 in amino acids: CASSTRDRAAGYTF. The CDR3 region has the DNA TGTGCCAGCAGCACCCGGGACAGGGCGGCCGGCTACACCTTC.

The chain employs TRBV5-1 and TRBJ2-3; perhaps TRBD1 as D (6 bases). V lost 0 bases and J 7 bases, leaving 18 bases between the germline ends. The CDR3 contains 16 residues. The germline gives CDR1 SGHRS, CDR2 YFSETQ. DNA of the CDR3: TGCGCCAGCAGCTTGGTGTCAGGGGCCCGGTCAAATACGCAGTATTTT. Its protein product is CASSLVSGARSNTQYF.